This TCR beta chain was profiled in a study of T cells in Graves' hyperthyroidism and ophthalmopathy (dated 2019 in TCRdb). Regarding the complete study: Peripheral blood samples were taken at initial diagnosis, before any treatment was given. Whether ophthalmopathy could be predicted prospectively was tested in an independent validation cohort made up of fewer than 20 hyperthyroidism patients plus 17 patients who later progressed to ophthalmopathy. The paper reports TCR Vbeta CDR3 sequencing of fewer than 150 peripheral blood samples: 40 or so ophthalmopathy, under 80 hyperthyroidism and around 17 progressor patients. To identify TCR V-J signatures that set the groups apart, the researchers used a discovery cohort of about a hundred patients, made up of about 44 with Graves' ophthalmopathy and 57 with stable Graves' hyperthyroidism. After sampling, hyperthyroidism patients received methimazole starting at 30 mg daily, and ophthalmopathy patients received high-dose intravenous methylprednisolone. The 80 to 100 discovery patients were randomly divided into training and test sets at a 7:3 ratio. Thyroid tissue and blood T-cell repertoires from roughly 6 Graves' hyperthyroidism patients were also compared in the study.

This clonotype was seen more than once but under ten times. The specificity of this receptor is unknown. The input lacks base qualities; no much larger clone sits a single base away. Stable Graves' hyperthyroidism was defined as no progression to ophthalmopathy during 18 months of follow-up. The hyperthyroidism patients were between 18 and 65 years old and newly diagnosed, with a disease duration of less than 2 months. The study excluded patients with uncontrolled infections, other autoimmune diseases, pregnancy or lactation. Clinical symptoms, serum thyroxine and TRAb, thyroid ultrasound, and orbital computed tomography formed the basis for the diagnoses. PBMCs were isolated from 7.5 to 10 ml of fresh peripheral blood by Ficoll-Paque density gradient centrifugation. Total RNA was extracted using Trizol reagent, and RNA quality was assessed on an Agilent 2100 Bioanalyzer. The TCR beta CDR3 regions were amplified from RNA transcripts. For the first round of RT-PCR on the TCR CDR3, the HTBI primer set was used together with the Qiagen OneStep RT-PCR kit. Libraries were constructed in a second round of multiplex PCR, after which size selection and purification were performed. The libraries were sequenced on an Illumina HiSeq2000 using paired-end 100 bp reads. In the authors' own workflow: SOAPnuke was used to process the raw data, throwing out any read that contained adapters or uncalled bases, had a mean Phred below 15, or lacked an exact constant-primer or identifier match. High-quality paired reads were merged using COPE v1.2.5, and each unique nucleotide sequence was defined as a clonotype. MiTCR v1.1 was used to align the clonotypes against IMGT TRBV, TRBD and TRBJ reference segments. The analysis was restricted to V-J combinations with a frequency above 0.0001, which together covered about 99% of the repertoires. The TCS score was defined as the ratio of F50 (clonal expansion) to E x V (chaos), calculated using BLOSUM62-based TCRdist between CDR3 peptides within each V-J. Welch's t-statistics and random forest reduced fewer than 600 V-J features to roughly 13, which were used in a naive Bayes classifier (R e1071). The public sequencing data were trimmed at Q25 with fastp and processed into clonotypes with MiXCR by TCRdb, which kept only in-frame beta chains. Identical CDR3 protein sequences are pooled into one entry, listed with their most common genes and DNA. TCRdb's processing, not the study's, gives the V and J calls here. The sample table records hundreds of thousands of distinct CDR3 sequences; about 15% of these occur just once. The top ten hold 32% of the sample.

The germline V gene specifies SQVTM as CDR1 and ANQGSEA as CDR2. Trimming costs V 1 base and J 6 bases, and their ends lie 12 bases apart. From the cysteine through the phenylalanine, the CDR3 covers 13 amino acids. Only the CDR3 DNA is retained, 39 bases long and in frame from the first base. Overall study outcomes, separate from this receptor: Most expanded thyroid clonotypes (frequency above 0.001) were also found in blood, which suggests that blood repertoires may mirror thyroid immune responses. No statistical method was used to fix the sample size in advance, and group allocation was not hidden from the investigators. During validation, the model predicted progression to ophthalmopathy a median of roughly six months ahead of onset, with roughly 65% sensitivity and 72% to 85% specificity. A 13 V-J signature model separated ophthalmopathy from stable hyperthyroidism, with approximately 87% sensitivity and 81% to 83% specificity in cross-validation and 80%/75% in testing.

What was sequenced was blood. The receptor was derived from a woman aged 25 to 39 with Graves' hyperthyroidism. The V gene is TRBV29-1 and the J gene is TRBJ1-2, with the D gene not confidently named. The bases read TGCAGCGTTGAAGGAGGAGAGTTTCATGGCTACACCTTC. It codes for CSVEGGEFHGYTF.